This T cell receptor (beta chain) appears in the sequencing data of a study of regulatory T cells in long-lasting Graves disease. Study-level information: Persistence in Graves' disease denoted antithyroid drug use beyond 5 years alongside positive TSH receptor antibodies.

Arm-PCR of CDR3 regions with iRepertoire HTBI primers generated TCR beta libraries. TCRdb redid the calling of the multiplex PCR reads with MiXCR, one entry per CDR3 protein. There are a few hundred thousand distinct CDR3 sequences in the sample; about 20% occur only once, and roughly 26% lies in the top ten. Indicated time point: persistent/refractory GD, antithyroid drugs over 5 years with positive TRAb. Isolated PBMC RNA provided the starting material for the TCR library. It was by American Thyroid Association guidelines that Graves' disease was diagnosed. Patients came through an endocrinology department, and that department was in Xi'an, China. The collection involved drawing 8.5 to 9 milliliters of peripheral blood into EDTA tubes. This CDR3 region has 14 residues. J lost 2 bases, V lost 6 bases, and 3 bases had no gene match.

The source was peripheral blood mononuclear cells (PBMCs), collected when the disease was refractory, from a patient treated with antithyroid drugs. This TCR came from a female donor with Graves disease. The rearrangement joins TRBV12-3 or TRBV12-4 to TRBJ2-4, with 8 bases lining up with TRBD1. CDR3 DNA: TGTGCCAGCAGGCAGGGGGCTTCCAAAAACATTCAGTACTTC. Translation gives CASRQGASKNIQYF.